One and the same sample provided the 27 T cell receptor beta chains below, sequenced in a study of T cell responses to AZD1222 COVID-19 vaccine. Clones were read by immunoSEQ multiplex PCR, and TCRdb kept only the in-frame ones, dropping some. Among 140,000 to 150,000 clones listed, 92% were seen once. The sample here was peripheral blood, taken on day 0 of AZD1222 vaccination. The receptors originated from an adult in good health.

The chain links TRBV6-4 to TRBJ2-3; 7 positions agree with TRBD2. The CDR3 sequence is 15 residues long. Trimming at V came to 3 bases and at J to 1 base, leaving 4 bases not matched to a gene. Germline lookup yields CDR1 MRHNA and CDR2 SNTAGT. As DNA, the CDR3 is TGTGCCAGCAGTGAGGTAGCGGGCCGCACAGATACGCAGTATTTT. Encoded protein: CASSEVAGRTDTQYF.

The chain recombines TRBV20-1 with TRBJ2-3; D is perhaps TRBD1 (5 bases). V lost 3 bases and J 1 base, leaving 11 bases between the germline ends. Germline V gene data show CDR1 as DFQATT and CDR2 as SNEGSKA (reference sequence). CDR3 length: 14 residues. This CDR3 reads CSASVVGRTDTQYF. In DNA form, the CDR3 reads TGCAGTGCTAGTGTAGTGGGGCGCACAGATACGCAGTATTTT.

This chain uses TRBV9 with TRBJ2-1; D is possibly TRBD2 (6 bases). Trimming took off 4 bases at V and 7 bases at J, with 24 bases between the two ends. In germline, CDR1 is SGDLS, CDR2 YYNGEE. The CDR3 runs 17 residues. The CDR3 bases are TGTGCCAGCAGCCTTAGAGGGTCGGGAGTGGGGTCAAATGAGCAGTTCTTC. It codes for CASSLRGSGVGSNEQFF. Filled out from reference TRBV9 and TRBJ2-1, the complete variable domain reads DSGVTQTPKHLITATGQRVTLRCSPRSGDLSVYWYQQSLDQGLQFLIQYYNGEERAKGNILERFSAQQFPDLHSELNLSSLELGDSALYFCASSLRGSGVGSNEQFFGPGTRLTVL.

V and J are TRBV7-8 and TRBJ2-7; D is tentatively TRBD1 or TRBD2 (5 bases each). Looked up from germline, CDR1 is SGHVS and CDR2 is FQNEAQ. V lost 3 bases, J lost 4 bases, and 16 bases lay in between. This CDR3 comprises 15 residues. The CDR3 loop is CASSLPAGTSYEQYF. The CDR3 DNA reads TGTGCCAGCAGCTTGCCCGCCGGGACGTCTTACGAGCAGTACTTC.

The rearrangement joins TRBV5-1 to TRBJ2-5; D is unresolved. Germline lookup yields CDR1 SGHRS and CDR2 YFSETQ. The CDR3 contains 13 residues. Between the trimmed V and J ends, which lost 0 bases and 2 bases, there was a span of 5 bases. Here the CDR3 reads CASSLGLQETQYF. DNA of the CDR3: TGCGCCAGCAGCTTGGGACTTCAAGAGACCCAGTACTTC.

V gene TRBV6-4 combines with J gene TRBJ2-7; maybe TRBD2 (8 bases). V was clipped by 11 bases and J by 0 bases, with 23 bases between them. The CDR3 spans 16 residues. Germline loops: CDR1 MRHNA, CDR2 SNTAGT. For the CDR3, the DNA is TGTGCCGCGAACGGGGGGGAAAGGGGGCCCTCCTACGAGCAGTACTTC. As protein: CAANGGERGPSYEQYF.

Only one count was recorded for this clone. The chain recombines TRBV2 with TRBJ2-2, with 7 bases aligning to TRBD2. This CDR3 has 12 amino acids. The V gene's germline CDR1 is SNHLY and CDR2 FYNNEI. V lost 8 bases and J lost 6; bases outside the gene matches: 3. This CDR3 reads CASGRAAGELFF. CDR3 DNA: TGTGCCAGCGGGAGGGCCGCCGGGGAGCTGTTTTTT.

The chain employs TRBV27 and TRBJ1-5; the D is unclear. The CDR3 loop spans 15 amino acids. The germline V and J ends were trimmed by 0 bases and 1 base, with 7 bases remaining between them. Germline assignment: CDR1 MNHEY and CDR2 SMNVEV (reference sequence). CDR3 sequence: CASSLSLVSNQPQHF. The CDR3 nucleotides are TGTGCCAGCAGTTTATCGCTAGTAAGCAATCAGCCCCAGCATTTT.

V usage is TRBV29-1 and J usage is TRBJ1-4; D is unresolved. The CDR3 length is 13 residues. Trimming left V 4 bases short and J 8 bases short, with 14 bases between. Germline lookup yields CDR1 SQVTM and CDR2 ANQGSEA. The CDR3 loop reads CSVGGSQREKLFF. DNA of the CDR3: TGCAGCGTTGGCGGCAGCCAAAGGGAAAAACTGTTTTTT.

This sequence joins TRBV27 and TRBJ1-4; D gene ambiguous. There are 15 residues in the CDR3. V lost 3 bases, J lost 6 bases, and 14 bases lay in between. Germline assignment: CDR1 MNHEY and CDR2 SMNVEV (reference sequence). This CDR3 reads CASSLTLRGYEKLFF. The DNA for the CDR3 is TGTGCCAGCAGTTTGACTCTTCGGGGATATGAAAAACTGTTTTTT.

The CDR3 reads CASSFGGGTQYF. The CDR3 DNA reads TGTGCCAGCAGCTTCGGGGGGGGGACCCAGTACTTC. This chain links TRBV11-2 with TRBJ2-5; 8 bases match TRBD2. The trim removed 3 bases at V and 7 bases at J, leaving 1 base unmatched. The CDR3 has 12 residues. Looked up from germline, CDR1 is SGHAT and CDR2 is FQNNGV.

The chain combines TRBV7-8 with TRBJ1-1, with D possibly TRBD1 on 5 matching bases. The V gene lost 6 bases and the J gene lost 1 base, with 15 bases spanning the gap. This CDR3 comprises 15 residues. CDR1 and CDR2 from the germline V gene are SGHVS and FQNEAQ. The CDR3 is CASSLRRDGNTEAFF. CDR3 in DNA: TGTGCCAGCAGTTTACGAAGGGACGGGAACACTGAAGCTTTCTTT.

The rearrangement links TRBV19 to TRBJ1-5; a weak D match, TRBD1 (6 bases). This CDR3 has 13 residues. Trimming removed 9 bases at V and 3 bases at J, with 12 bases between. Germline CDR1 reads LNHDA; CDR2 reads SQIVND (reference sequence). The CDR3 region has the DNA TGTGCCAGCAGCGGGGACATCAATCAGCCCCAGCATTTT. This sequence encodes CASSGDINQPQHF.

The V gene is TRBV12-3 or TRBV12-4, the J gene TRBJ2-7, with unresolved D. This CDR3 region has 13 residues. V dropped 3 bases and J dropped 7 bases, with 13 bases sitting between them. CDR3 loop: CASSFVTQGEQYF. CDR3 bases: TGTGCCAGCAGTTTCGTGACCCAAGGAGAGCAGTACTTC.

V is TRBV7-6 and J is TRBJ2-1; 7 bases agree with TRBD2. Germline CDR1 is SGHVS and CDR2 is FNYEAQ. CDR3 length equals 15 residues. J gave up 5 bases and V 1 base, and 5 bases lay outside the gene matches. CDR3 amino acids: CASSLEAGSDNEQFF. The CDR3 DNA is TGTGCCAGCAGCTTAGAAGCGGGGTCTGACAATGAGCAGTTCTTC.

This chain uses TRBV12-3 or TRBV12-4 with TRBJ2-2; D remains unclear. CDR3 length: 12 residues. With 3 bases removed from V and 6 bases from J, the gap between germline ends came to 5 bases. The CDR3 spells CASSLKAGELFF. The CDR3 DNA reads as TGTGCCAGCAGTTTGAAGGCCGGGGAGCTGTTTTTT.

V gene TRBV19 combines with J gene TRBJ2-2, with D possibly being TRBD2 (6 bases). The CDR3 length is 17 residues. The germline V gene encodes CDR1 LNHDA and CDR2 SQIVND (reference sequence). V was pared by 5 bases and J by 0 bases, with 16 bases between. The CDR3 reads CASSLRSGLANTGELFF. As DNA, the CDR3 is TGTGCCAGTAGTTTGAGGTCGGGACTCGCGAACACCGGGGAGCTGTTTTTT.

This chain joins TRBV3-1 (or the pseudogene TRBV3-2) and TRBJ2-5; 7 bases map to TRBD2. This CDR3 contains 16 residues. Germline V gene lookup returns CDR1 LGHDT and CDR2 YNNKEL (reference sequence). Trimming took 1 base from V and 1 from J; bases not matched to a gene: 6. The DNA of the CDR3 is TGTGCCAGCAGCCAAGTTGGTAGCGGGCTCCAAGAGACCCAGTACTTC. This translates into CASSQVGSGLQETQYF.

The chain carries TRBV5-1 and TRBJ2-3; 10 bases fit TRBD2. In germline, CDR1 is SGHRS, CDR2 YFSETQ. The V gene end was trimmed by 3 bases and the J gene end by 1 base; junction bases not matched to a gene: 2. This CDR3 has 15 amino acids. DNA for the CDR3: TGCGCCAGCAGCTGGGGGACTAGCGGCACAGATACGCAGTATTTT. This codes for CASSWGTSGTDTQYF.

In nucleotides, the CDR3 is TGTGCCTGGAATCGACAGGGGTCTAACTATGGCTACACCTTC. Translating gives CAWNRQGSNYGYTF. The chain recombines TRBV30 with TRBJ1-2, with 8 positions matching TRBD1. The V gene's germline CDR1 is GTSNPN and CDR2 SVGIG (reference sequence). Trimming took 4 bases from V and 0 from J; bases not matched to a gene: 4. CDR3 length: 14 amino acids.

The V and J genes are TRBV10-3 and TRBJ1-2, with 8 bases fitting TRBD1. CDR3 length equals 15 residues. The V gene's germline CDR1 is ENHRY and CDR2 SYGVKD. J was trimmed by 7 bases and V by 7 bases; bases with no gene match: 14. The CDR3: CAITHTGQGGAGYTF. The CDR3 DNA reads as TGTGCCATCACCCACACCGGACAGGGAGGCGCTGGCTACACCTTC.

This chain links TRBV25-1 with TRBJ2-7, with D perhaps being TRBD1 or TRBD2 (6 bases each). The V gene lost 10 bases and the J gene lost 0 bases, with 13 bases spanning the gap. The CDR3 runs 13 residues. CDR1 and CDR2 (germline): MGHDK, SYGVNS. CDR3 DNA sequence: TGTGCCACCCGGGGGCGCCCCTCCTACGAGCAGTACTTC. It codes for CATRGRPSYEQYF.

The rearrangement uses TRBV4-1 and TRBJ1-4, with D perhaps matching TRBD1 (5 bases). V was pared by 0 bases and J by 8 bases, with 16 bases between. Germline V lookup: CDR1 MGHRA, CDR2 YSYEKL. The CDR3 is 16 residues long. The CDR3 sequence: CASSQDSGGVREKLFF. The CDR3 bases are TGCGCCAGCAGCCAAGATAGCGGAGGGGTTAGGGAAAAACTGTTTTTT.

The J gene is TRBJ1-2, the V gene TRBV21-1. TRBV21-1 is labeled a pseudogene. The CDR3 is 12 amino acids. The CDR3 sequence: CASSLSPYGYTF. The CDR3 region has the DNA TGTGCCAGCAGCCTCTCTCCTTATGGCTACACCTTC.

CDR3 in amino acids: CASSSYNQPQHF. CDR3 in DNA: TGTGCCAGCAGTTCCTACAATCAGCCCCAGCATTTT. This sequence joins TRBV12-3 or TRBV12-4 and TRBJ1-5; D unclear. CDR3 length equals 12 residues. V lost 4 bases to trimming and J lost 3 bases, with 4 bases between them.

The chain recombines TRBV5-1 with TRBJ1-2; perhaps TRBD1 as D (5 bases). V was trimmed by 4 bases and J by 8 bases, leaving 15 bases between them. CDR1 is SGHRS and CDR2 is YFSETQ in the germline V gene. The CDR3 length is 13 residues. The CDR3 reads CASSPEGLGGYTF. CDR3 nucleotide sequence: TGCGCCAGCAGCCCGGAGGGGCTGGGAGGCTACACCTTC. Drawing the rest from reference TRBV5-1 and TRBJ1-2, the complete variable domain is KAGVTQTPRYLIKTRGQQVTLSCSPISGHRSVSWYQQTPGQGLQFLFEYFSETQRNKGNFPGRFSGRQFSNSRSEMNVSTLELGDSALYLCASSPEGLGGYTFGSGTRLTVV.

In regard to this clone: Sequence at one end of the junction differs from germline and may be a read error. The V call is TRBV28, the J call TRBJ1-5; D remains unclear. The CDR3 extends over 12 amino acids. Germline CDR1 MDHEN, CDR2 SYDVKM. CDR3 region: CVVGLTGEPQHF. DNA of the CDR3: TGCGTAGTAGGCTTAACCGGGGAGCCCCAGCATTTT.